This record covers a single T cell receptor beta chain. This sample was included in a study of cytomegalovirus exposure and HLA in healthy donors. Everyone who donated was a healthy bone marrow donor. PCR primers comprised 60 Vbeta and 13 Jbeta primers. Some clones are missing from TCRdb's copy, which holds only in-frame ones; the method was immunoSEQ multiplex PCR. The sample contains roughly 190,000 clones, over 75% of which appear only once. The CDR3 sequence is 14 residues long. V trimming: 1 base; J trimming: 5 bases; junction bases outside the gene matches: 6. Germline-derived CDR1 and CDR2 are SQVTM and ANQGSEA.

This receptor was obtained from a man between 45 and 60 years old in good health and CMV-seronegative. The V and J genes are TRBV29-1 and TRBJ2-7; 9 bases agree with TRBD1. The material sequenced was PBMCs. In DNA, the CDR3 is TGCAGCGTTGAAGCCGGGACAGGGTTCGACGAGCAGTACTTC. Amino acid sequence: CSVEAGTGFDEQYF.